One and the same sample provided the 26 T cell receptor beta chains below, sequenced in a study of pediatric ulcerative colitis. The rectum was sampled with one to two pinch biopsies at colonoscopy. Repertoires were generated with immunoSEQ multiplex PCR, while TCRdb's copy carries only in-frame clones and drops some. The data contain around 36,000 clones, around 80% of them singletons. Sample: gut tissue. Receptor source: a boy aged 5-17 years with mild ulcerative colitis.

Here the CDR3 DNA reads TGTGCCAGCAGCTCGGGACTGTACCAAGAGACCCAGTACTTC. Amino acid sequence: CASSSGLYQETQYF. The V gene is TRBV5-6, the J gene TRBJ2-5; TRBD2 is a possible D gene (6 bases). V lost 3 bases to trimming and J lost 0 bases, with 9 bases between them. The CDR3 contains 14 residues. Looked up from germline, CDR1 is SGHDT and CDR2 is YYEEEE.

In the case of this clone: One junction end does not reproduce the germline sequence, and a read error may be involved. The genes are TRBV7-7 and TRBJ2-5; a possible D gene is TRBD1 (6 bases). CDR3 length equals 14 residues. CDR1 is SSHAT and CDR2 is FNYEAQ in the germline V gene (reference sequence). DNA of the CDR3: TGTGCTAGCAGCCCCACAGGGTCAGGAGAGACCCAGTACTTC. As protein: CASSPTGSGETQYF.

V is TRBV5-4 and J is TRBJ2-4; 12 positions agree with TRBD2. Germline assignment: CDR1 SGHNT and CDR2 YYREEE (reference sequence). The V gene end was trimmed by 4 bases and the J gene end by 5 bases; junction bases not matched to a gene: 7. The CDR3 contains 16 residues. As DNA, the CDR3 is TGTGCCAGCAGCACCCTCCTAGCGGGGGGGGAAAACATTCAGTACTTC. As protein: CASSTLLAGGENIQYF.

The gene calls are TRBV5-1 and TRBJ2-3; D ambiguous. Germline V gives CDR1 SGHRS, CDR2 YFSETQ. The V and J ends lost 8 bases and 2 bases respectively, with 18 bases between them. The CDR3 extends over 15 amino acids. CDR3 sequence reads: CASSTSGHLTDTQYF. The CDR3 DNA follows: TGCGCCAGTTCTACTTCCGGGCACCTCACAGATACGCAGTATTTT.

The gene calls are TRBV6-6 and TRBJ2-7, with unresolved D. Germline lookup yields CDR1 MNHNY and CDR2 SVGAGI (reference sequence). CDR3 length: 12 residues. Trimming removed 5 bases at V and 0 bases at J, with 5 bases between. The CDR3 DNA reads as TGTGCCAGCAGTCCCTTCTCCTACGAGCAGTACTTC. Protein: CASSPFSYEQYF.

V gene TRBV11-2 combines with J gene TRBJ2-7, with 10 bases aligning to TRBD2. The CDR3 spans 15 residues. Unmatched junction bases numbered 2, after V lost 1 base and J lost 2 bases. The germline gives CDR1 SGHAT, CDR2 FQNNGV. As DNA, the CDR3 is TGTGCCAGCAGCTTAGTAGCGGGGGGCCCCTACGAGCAGTACTTC. Its protein product is CASSLVAGGPYEQYF.

This chain connects TRBV5-6 to TRBJ2-7; TRBD2 matches at 9 bases. Germline CDR1 is SGHDT and CDR2 is YYEEEE. The CDR3 is made up of 16 amino acids. V was pared by 4 bases and J by 4 bases, with 12 bases of the junction left unmatched. The CDR3: CASSPYYTSGRYEQYF. CDR3 in DNA: TGTGCCAGCAGCCCCTACTACACTAGCGGGCGTTACGAGCAGTACTTC.

This chain connects TRBV7-9 to TRBJ1-4, with TRBD1 as a possible D gene (5 bases). With 7 bases removed from V and 5 bases from J, the gap between germline ends came to 14 bases. The germline CDR1 and CDR2 sequences are SEHNR and FQNEAQ (reference sequence). The CDR3 is made up of 14 amino acids. The CDR3 nucleotides are TGTGCCAGCACCGACGGGAGGGGAAATGAAAAACTGTTTTTT. This encodes CASTDGRGNEKLFF.

The chain recombines TRBV6-5 with TRBJ2-1; D unclear. The V end lost 5 bases, the J end lost 9 bases, and 14 bases lay between the germline ends. The CDR3 contains 13 residues. The germline gives CDR1 MNHEY, CDR2 SVGAGI. In DNA, the CDR3 is TGTGCCAGCAGTCCCCTTAGTCACGGTGAGCAGTTCTTC. Encoded protein: CASSPLSHGEQFF.

This clone was seen only a few times. This chain uses TRBV6-5 with TRBJ2-6; D gene unclear. The CDR3 extends over 13 amino acids. Germline V lookup: CDR1 MNHEY, CDR2 SVGAGI. The V and J ends lost 6 bases and 0 bases respectively, with 3 bases between them. This CDR3 is CASRSSGANVLTF. The CDR3 coding sequence is TGTGCCAGCAGGAGCTCTGGGGCCAACGTCCTGACTTTC.

The chain has TRBV21-1 and TRBJ2-2. TRBV21-1 is noted as a pseudogene. The CDR3 extends over 15 amino acids. CDR3 sequence: CASTTPEEGDGELFF. DNA of the CDR3: TGTGCCAGCACCACCCCGGAGGAGGGGGACGGGGAGCTGTTTTTT.

The genes are TRBV6-1 and TRBJ1-6; 8 bases are shared with TRBD1. Germline CDR1 and CDR2: MNHNS and SASEGT. V dropped 5 bases and J dropped 8; count of bases not matched to a gene: 8. This CDR3 comprises 15 residues. The CDR3 protein is CASSPTGGIDSPLHF. As DNA, the CDR3 is TGTGCCAGCAGTCCCACAGGGGGTATCGATTCACCCCTCCACTTT.

The chain joins TRBV5-1 to TRBJ1-1; perhaps TRBD1 as D (6 bases). CDR1 and CDR2 from the germline V gene are SGHRS and YFSETQ. The V gene lost 0 bases and the J gene lost 1 base, with 7 bases spanning the gap. The CDR3 covers 14 residues. CDR3 bases: TGCGCCAGCAGCTTGGTACAGGGGAACACTGAAGCTTTCTTT. It encodes CASSLVQGNTEAFF.

This sequence joins TRBV11-3 and TRBJ2-1; 10 bases are shared with TRBD2. The CDR3 consists of 15 residues. After removal of 6 bases from V and 8 bases from J, the junction contained 10 bases not matched to a gene. Germline CDR1 is SGHNT and CDR2 is YENEEA. The CDR3: CASSRLERGGHEQFF. CDR3 coding DNA: TGTGCCAGCAGTCGTCTAGAGCGGGGGGGCCATGAGCAGTTCTTC.

This chain uses TRBV10-1 with TRBJ2-7, with a weak D call TRBD1 (6 bases). The CDR3 consists of 12 residues. V gave up 7 bases and J gave up 6 bases, with 13 bases separating them. The germline V gene has CDR1 WNHNN and CDR2 SYGVQD (reference sequence). The DNA of the CDR3 is TGCGCCAGCATTGGGGGCGGCGGCGAGCAGTACTTC. It yields the protein CASIGGGGEQYF.

This chain uses TRBV7-9 with TRBJ2-5; TRBD2 agrees at 10 bases. This CDR3 contains 16 residues. Germline CDR1 SEHNR, CDR2 FQNEAQ (reference sequence). Trimming cost V 4 bases and J 4 bases; bases outside gene matches: 9. In nucleotides, the CDR3 is TGTGCCAGCAGCTCCCCCCTAGCGGGGGTGGGAGAGACCCAGTACTTC. It is translated as CASSSPLAGVGETQYF.

The CDR3 here is CASSLDGHYGYTF. CDR3 nucleotides: TGTGCCAGCAGCCTGGACGGACACTATGGCTACACCTTC. The chain is built from TRBV7-9 and TRBJ1-2; D is unresolved. Germline values: CDR1 SEHNR, CDR2 FQNEAQ (reference sequence). Trimming pared 5 bases from V and 3 bases from J, leaving 10 bases between. CDR3 length: 13 amino acids.

Concerning this clone itself: The sample holds other DNA sequences that translate to the same CDR3. This sequence joins TRBV5-1 and TRBJ1-1; D unclear. The CDR3 totals 12 residues. V shed 0 bases and J shed 3 bases, with 3 bases lying between them. CDR1 SGHRS and CDR2 YFSETQ come from the germline V gene. Here the CDR3 reads CASSLGDTEAFF. CDR3 DNA: TGCGCCAGCAGCTTGGGTGACACTGAAGCTTTCTTT.

This clone has only one observation. The chain recombines TRBV12-5 with TRBJ1-1, with D uncertain. This CDR3 region has 15 residues. Germline assignment: CDR1 LGHNT and CDR2 FRNRAP. V lost 3 bases and J lost 5, with 16 bases in between. CDR3: CASGFHKGGQTEAFF. The DNA for the CDR3 is TGTGCTAGTGGTTTCCATAAAGGTGGGCAAACTGAAGCTTTCTTT.

The chain joins TRBV5-8 to TRBJ1-1, with TRBD1 identical over 7 bases. Trimming took 1 base from V and 9 from J; bases not matched to a gene: 6. Germline-derived CDR1 and CDR2 are SGHTS and YDEGEE. This CDR3 comprises 13 residues. CDR3 region: CASSLPIRGQAFF. In DNA, the CDR3 is TGTGCCAGCAGCTTGCCAATTAGGGGGCAAGCTTTCTTT.

The chain is built from TRBV30 and TRBJ2-7; weak D call: TRBD1 (6 bases). Per germline, CDR1 GTSNPN and CDR2 SVGIG (reference sequence). The CDR3 has 14 amino acids. V was pared by 2 bases and J by 3 bases, with 14 bases between. The CDR3 reads CAWSRRGMIYEQYF. For the CDR3, the DNA is TGTGCCTGGAGTCGCAGGGGAATGATCTACGAGCAGTACTTC.

This clone showed up just a few times. This same CDR3 is encoded by further DNA sequences in the sample. CDR3 sequence reads: CASSLRGGTEAFF. The CDR3 nucleotides are TGTGCCAGCAGCCTACGTGGGGGCACTGAAGCTTTCTTT. The rearrangement joins TRBV7-6 to TRBJ1-1, with D maybe TRBD1 (5 bases). The CDR3 spans 13 residues. Trimming took 5 bases from V and 4 from J, leaving 11 bases between them. Germline lookup yields CDR1 SGHVS and CDR2 FNYEAQ.

The chain links TRBV5-8 to TRBJ1-1; D is ambiguous. CDR1 is SGHTS, CDR2 YDEGEE, per germline. V lost 2 bases and J lost 1, with 9 bases in between. CDR3 length: 14 amino acids. CDR3 coding DNA: TGTGCCAGCAGCTTTCATAATCGGAACACTGAAGCTTTCTTT. It codes for CASSFHNRNTEAFF.

The chain has TRBV6-1 and TRBJ2-7; D ambiguous. The CDR3 totals 13 residues. The V gene lost 5 bases and the J gene lost 3 bases, with 11 bases spanning the gap. The germline V gene has CDR1 MNHNS and CDR2 SASEGT. CDR3 sequence (DNA): TGTGCCAGCAGTCGGCAGATTATCTACGAGCAGTACTTC. It yields the protein CASSRQIIYEQYF.

Notes on this clone: The sample carries other DNA sequences with the same CDR3. The chain combines TRBV5-1 with TRBJ2-7, with 11 bases fitting TRBD2. The junction had 1 base not matched to a gene; V was cut back by 1 base and J by 4 bases. This CDR3 has 14 residues. The germline V gene encodes CDR1 SGHRS and CDR2 YFSETQ. In nucleotides, the CDR3 is TGCGCCAGCAGCTTGATAGCGGGGGGGTACGAGCAGTACTTC. Protein: CASSLIAGGYEQYF.

The rearrangement links TRBV4-1 to TRBJ1-1, with a weak D call TRBD1 (6 bases). Germline V CDR1 and CDR2: MGHRA, YSYEKL. The CDR3 runs 16 residues. V was cut by 6 bases and J by 4 bases, with 21 bases left in between. CDR3 protein: CASRRFGGAWGTEAFF. The DNA of the CDR3 is TGCGCCAGCAGGAGATTTGGGGGCGCGTGGGGCACTGAAGCTTTCTTT.